This T cell receptor beta chain appears in the sequencing data of a study of identical twins. Study-wide results and caveats: The degree of excess twin sharing was weaker in beta out-of-frame sequences. Fewer insertions characterized abundant cord blood beta clonotypes, whereas memory repertoires showed none.

V lost 5 bases to trimming and J lost 5 bases; unmatched junction nucleotides: 0. Germline loops: CDR1 LNHNV, CDR2 YYDKDF (reference sequence). This CDR3 spans 12 amino acids. Via MiXCR, TCRdb re-called the 5' RACE reads, giving one row per CDR3 protein. The data show approximately 550,000 distinct CDR3 sequences, 20% to 25% seen once. This clonotype has a handful of counts. Antigen: not known. The data also belong to a second study, concerning yellow fever vaccine responses in identical twins.

The clonotype comes from a woman younger than 35 in good health. The sample consisted of CD4+ T cells sorted from blood. The chain employs TRBV15 and TRBJ2-3; the match to TRBD1 covers 8 bases. The CDR3 coding sequence is TGTGCCACCAGCGGACAGGGAGATACGCAGTATTTT. Amino acid sequence: CATSGQGDTQYF.